This T cell receptor beta chain was captured in a study of neoadjuvant anti-PD-1 for oral cavity cancer (dated by TCRdb to the early 2020s). Regarding the complete study: Before curative-intent surgical resection, most patients were given three to four biweekly doses of nivolumab at 3 mg/kg. Patients who did not progress were given a fourth nivolumab dose at about day 43 and had definitive surgical resection on days 50-56. Under RECIST 1.1, a patient counted as a responder if showing complete response, partial response or stable disease, and as a non-responder if showing progression. There were roughly 11 patients in the parent correlative cohort, and the response rate was 30% to 35%. The paper as a whole reports these results and caveats: After neoadjuvant nivolumab, non-responders showed significantly higher T cell clonality (Gini index) in PBMCs than responders did. The TCR analyses had only a few patients in each response group, and the authors called for validation in larger cohorts. Higher pretreatment blood Treg/Th17 ratios correlated with higher pretreatment blood TCRbeta clonality and lower post-treatment tumor TCRbeta clonality.

This specimen's time point label, per the study, means: before neoadjuvant nivolumab. Patients had been newly diagnosed with stage II-IVA oral cavity squamous cell carcinoma, and no prior systemic or radiation treatment had been given to the patients. The cohort was composed of patients with HPV-negative, locally advanced oral cavity squamous cell carcinoma. Peripheral blood mononuclear cells were analyzed directly, without maintenance or expansion in culture. Samples were obtained from a longitudinal correlative study of a single-arm phase II trial of neoadjuvant nivolumab in oral cavity squamous cell carcinoma. Subject-matched pre- and post-treatment PBMCs and tumors from three responders and three non-responders underwent genomic DNA-based TCRbeta sequencing. Peripheral blood mononuclear cells were collected before nivolumab treatment and were collected again after treatment, at the time of surgery. The Maxwell RSC DNA from Cells kit was used to extract genomic DNA from PBMCs.

For deep sequencing, PBMC libraries mostly used about 500 ng of input genomic DNA, with six replicates for each sample. The immunoSEQ hsTCRbeta kit was used to prepare TCRbeta libraries, following the manufacturer's instructions. Sequencing of the completed libraries took place using an Illumina NovaSeq 6000 S4 flow cell after they had been pooled to about 3.2 nM. Per the authors' processing: The immunoSEQ Analyzer was used for raw data preprocessing and quality control. The analysis was limited to productive rearrangements, and each clonotype was defined by a unique CDR3 amino acid sequence. Repertoire clonality was estimated as the Gini-Simpson index, computed with the R package tcR. Student's t test was used to compare Gini indices, and Pearson correlation was used to assess associations with tumor size change. This is the immuneACCESS table as TCRdb keeps it, with only in-frame sequences that have V and J called. A part of the clones is gone; compared with another copy, unresolved V genes explain less than half, and the rest is unexplained. V, J and clone size reflect that table, while D and trimming were determined from the DNA. Recorded for this sample are about 12,000 clones; 65% to 75% of them occurred a single time. The top ten hold roughly 2% of the sample.

There are 15 amino acids in the CDR3, from cysteine to phenylalanine inclusive. Here the CDR3 DNA is all that survives: 45 bases in frame from base 1. CDR1 is given as SGHAT and CDR2 as FQDESV, both from the germline V gene (reference sequence). The junction shows trimming of 1 base on V and 3 bases on J, plus 13 bases between the germline ends. With regard to this clone: Its binding antigen is unknown. Base qualities were left out, and no much larger clone turns up one base away.

This clonotype was obtained from a person aged 35-79 years with oral cavity squamous cell carcinoma. This receptor chain uses TRBV11-1 and TRBJ2-7, and perhaps TRBD1 as D gene, on 6 matching bases. Sequencing was performed on PBMCs, taken before nivolumab (anti-PD-1) treatment. The sequenced DNA is TGTGCCAGCAGCTTAGTGGGGACACCGTACTACGAGCAGTACTTC. Its translation is CASSLVGTPYYEQYF.